These T cell receptor beta chains were read from a single sample in a study of monozygotic twins with inflammatory bowel disease. TCRdb re-called the 5' RACE reads, yielding one record per CDR3 amino acid sequence without DNA. The ten top clones account for roughly 8%, within a sample of about 210,000 distinct CDR3 sequences. Sequencing used blood. The source is a human donor with ulcerative colitis or Crohn's disease, or a healthy co-twin of an affected twin (not recorded which). The CDR3 runs from the conserved cysteine through the conserved F or W.

V gene	J gene	CDR3 protein
TRBV4-3	TRBJ2-2	CASSQGGRAGELFF
TRBV7-2	TRBJ2-1	CASSLWRERRDNEQFF
TRBV7-9	TRBJ1-1	CASSTRVSPLNTEAFF
TRBV18	TRBJ2-7	CASSPQEISYEQYF
TRBV19	TRBJ2-7	CASSIGILDSYEQYF
TRBV15	TRBJ2-6	CATSRGALGDGSSGANVLTF
TRBV20-1	TRBJ1-2	CSARPEDYGYTF
TRBV7-9	TRBJ1-2	CASSLGQGVDYGYTF
TRBV7-3	TRBJ1-1	CASSFEENTEAFF
TRBV5-1	TRBJ1-2	CASSLGASGQAGYGYTF
TRBV20-1	TRBJ1-2	CSAGNPANYGYTF
TRBV10-3	TRBJ2-7	CAISEGPSGDEQYF
TRBV20-1	TRBJ2-7	CSARNLAGAYEQYF
TRBV10-3	TRBJ1-5	CAISDFGGNQPQHF
TRBV19	TRBJ1-2	CASTEGRAYDYGYTF
TRBV19	TRBJ1-2	CASRHSLSGYTF
TRBV6-6	TRBJ2-7	CASSPQGPYEQYF
TRBV4-3	TRBJ1-2	CASSQDGGGAGYTF
TRBV20-1	TRBJ1-2	CSARSGTGVVGYTF
TRBV7-8	TRBJ2-7	CASSLPAGSPAYEQYF
TRBV25-1	TRBJ2-2	CASSEYGSGDTGELFF
TRBV24-1	TRBJ2-3	CATSDSGSFTDTQYF
TRBV19	TRBJ1-5	CASSIGGFEPQHF